These 14 T cell receptor beta chains were sequenced from one sample in a study of post-analysis software for immune sequencing data. Study-wide points: Elevated frequency relative to controls characterized 4 or 5 TRBV segments in patients, TRBV5-6, TRBV5-1 and TRBV20-1 among them.

These receptors have no identified antigens. Unique molecular identifiers were carried by the TCR beta cDNA libraries. Using its own MiXCR run on the PCR reads, TCRdb lists one record per CDR3 protein. This table has approximately 260,000 distinct CDR3 sequences, less than 40% appearing once. Sequenced: blood. The receptors originated from a girl aged 10 to 17 with multiple sclerosis.

The V and J genes are TRBV24-1 and TRBJ1-1; the D gene is possibly TRBD1 (5 bases). This CDR3 is built from 13 residues. Germline-derived CDR1 and CDR2 are KGHDR and SFDVKD. The germline V and J ends were trimmed by 6 bases and 3 bases, with 10 bases remaining between them. The CDR3 reads CATSRGRDTEAFF. The DNA of the CDR3 is TGTGCCACCAGTAGGGGACGGGACACTGAAGCTTTCTTT.

This chain joins TRBV7-2 and TRBJ2-5; the match to TRBD1 covers 9 bases. The CDR3 contains 13 residues. V gave up 5 bases and J gave up 11 bases; unmatched junction bases: 9. Per germline, CDR1 SGHTA and CDR2 FQGNSA. Here the CDR3 reads CASSSQDRGEQYF. CDR3 DNA sequence: TGTGCCAGCAGCAGCCAGGACAGGGGAGAGCAGTACTTC.

The J gene is TRBJ1-5, the V gene TRBV4-1, with a weak D call TRBD1 (6 bases). V was pared by 4 bases and J by 7 bases, with 11 bases between. Germline V CDR1 and CDR2: MGHRA, YSYEKL. The CDR3 sequence is 13 residues long. CDR3 nucleotide sequence: TGCGCCAGCAGCCCACAGGGTTCACAGCCCCAGCATTTT. Translated: CASSPQGSQPQHF.

This clonotype has just a few counts. The chain joins TRBV7-2 to TRBJ1-1; D not certain. Germline-derived CDR1 and CDR2 are SGHTA and FQGNSA. V lost 5 bases, J lost 3 bases, and 16 bases lay in between. This CDR3 comprises 15 residues. The CDR3 reads CASSDGLGFYTEAFF. The CDR3 DNA reads TGTGCCAGCAGCGACGGGTTGGGGTTTTACACTGAAGCTTTCTTT.

The chain couples TRBV2 to TRBJ2-1; weak D call: TRBD2 (7 bases). Germline V CDR1 and CDR2: SNHLY, FYNNEI. Trimming took 10 bases from V and 4 from J, leaving 20 bases between them. The CDR3 spans 15 residues. The CDR3, as DNA: TGTGCCACCTCTTGGGGGCTAGCGGTATACAATGAGCAGTTCTTC. Encoded protein: CATSWGLAVYNEQFF.

Remarks on this clonotype: A much bigger clone sits one base away, suggesting this may be a read error. This chain uses TRBV7-9 with TRBJ2-5; tentatively, D is TRBD1 or TRBD2 (5 bases each). V was shortened by 0 bases and J by 11 bases, with 19 bases between the two germline ends. The CDR3 has 15 residues. Looked up from germline, CDR1 is SEHNR and CDR2 is FQNEAQ (reference sequence). CDR3 nucleotide sequence: TGTGCCAGCAGCTTAGCGTTCGGGGCCGGGGATGAGCAGTACTTC. Amino acid sequence: CASSLAFGAGDEQYF. Filled out from reference TRBV7-9 and TRBJ2-5, the complete variable domain reads DTGVSQNPRHKITKRGQNVTFRCDPISEHNRLYWYRQTLGQGPEFLTYFQNEAQLEKSRLLSDRFSAERPKGSFSTLEIQRTEQGDSAMYLCASSLAFGAGDEQYFGPGTRLLVL.

The V gene is TRBV28, the J gene TRBJ1-1; D is ambiguous. V was cut by 9 bases and J by 3 bases, with 8 bases left in between. This CDR3 region has 11 residues. The V gene's germline CDR1 is MDHEN and CDR2 SYDVKM. The CDR3 reads CASQTDTEAFF. Written as DNA, the CDR3 is TGTGCCAGTCAAACAGACACTGAAGCTTTCTTT. The full variable domain, in which reference TRBV28 and TRBJ1-1 provide the parts outside the CDR3, is DVKVTQSSRYLVKRTGEKVFLECVQDMDHENMFWYRQDPGLGLRLIYFSYDVKMKEKGDIPEGYSVSREKKERFSLILESASTNQTSMYLCASQTDTEAFFGQGTRLTVV.

The chain couples TRBV6-5 to TRBJ2-2, with 8 bases identical to TRBD2. Looked up from germline, CDR1 is MNHEY and CDR2 is SVGAGI. V shed 6 bases and J 0 bases; nucleotides not matched to a gene: 3. This CDR3 has 15 residues. The CDR3 protein is CASRRLATNTGELFF. CDR3 in DNA: TGTGCCAGCAGGAGACTAGCGACGAACACCGGGGAGCTGTTTTTT.

The J gene is TRBJ2-1, the V gene TRBV4-2; possibly TRBD2 for D (5 bases). CDR1 is LGHNA and CDR2 is YNFKEQ in the germline V gene. The CDR3 has 12 residues. V was cut by 0 bases and J by 9 bases, with 6 bases left in between. The CDR3 DNA reads as TGTGCCAGCAGCCAAGAGAGGGCTGAGCAGTTCTTC. This gives the protein CASSQERAEQFF.

This clonotype was detected ten times or more. The chain has TRBV27 and TRBJ2-3; D unclear. This CDR3 is 12 amino acids long. Germline V gene lookup returns CDR1 MNHEY and CDR2 SMNVEV (reference sequence). Between the trimmed V and J ends, which lost 5 bases and 2 bases, there was a span of 5 bases. CDR3 residues: CASSRPTDTQYF. CDR3 DNA sequence: TGTGCCAGCAGTCGACCCACAGATACGCAGTATTTT.

About this clonotype: It may be a read error: a sequence one base away is much more abundant. The chain joins TRBV29-1 to TRBJ1-1; D gene ambiguous. Looked up from germline, CDR1 is SQVTM and CDR2 is ANQGSEA. The CDR3 length is 12 residues. The V gene lost 8 bases and the J gene lost 4 bases, with 14 bases spanning the gap. CDR3 amino acids: CSSEGPGTEAFF. CDR3 bases: TGCAGCTCAGAGGGTCCAGGCACTGAAGCTTTCTTT.

V is TRBV20-1 and J is TRBJ2-3; D could derive from TRBD1 or TRBD2 (6 bases each). The CDR3 is 14 amino acids. Germline lookup yields CDR1 DFQATT and CDR2 SNEGSKA (reference sequence). Trimming shortened V by 5 bases and J by 4 bases, and 16 bases separated the two germline ends. In nucleotides, the CDR3 is TGCAGTGCTGACGATGAAAGGGGGGCAGATACGCAGTATTTT. Amino acids: CSADDERGADTQYF.

This chain joins TRBV20-1 and TRBJ2-1, with TRBD2 matching 8 bases. The CDR3 has 20 amino acids. The ends lost 0 bases at V and 4 bases at J; junction bases unmatched: 20. CDR1 and CDR2 from the germline V gene are DFQATT and SNEGSKA (reference sequence). CDR3 protein: CSARDPRRAGGPSRYNEQFF. In DNA form, the CDR3 reads TGCAGTGCTAGAGATCCCCGGCGGGCGGGGGGCCCCAGTAGGTACAATGAGCAGTTCTTC.

Details on this clonotype: A much larger clone sits a single nucleotide away, making a read error possible. The V and J genes are TRBV9 and TRBJ1-6; tentative D call: TRBD1 (5 bases). The CDR3 runs to 15 residues. Germline values: CDR1 SGDLS, CDR2 YYNGEE. Trimming removed 4 bases at V and 9 bases at J, with 17 bases between. The DNA of the CDR3 is TGTGCCAGCAGCCTACAGGAAGCTATAGGTTCACCCCTCCACTTT. It yields the protein CASSLQEAIGSPLHF.